Shown below are 9 T cell receptor beta chains from a single sample sequenced in a study of CXCR3-negative and CXCR3-positive naive CD8 T cells. TRB cDNA libraries were made by UMI-labeled 5' RACE. TCRdb processed the 5' RACE reads again and assigns one entry to each CDR3 protein, with no DNA. This sample's table reports approximately 58,000 distinct CDR3 sequences. The sample was naive CXCR3- CD8+ T cells from blood. As to subset: CD45RO-CCR7+CD27+CD95- naive CD8+ T cells lacking CXCR3 (TNR3-). These receptors all stem from a human donor in good health. Some clones in this sample may be carry-over from other donors' samples.

V is TRBV6-5 and J is TRBJ2-7. Germline lookup yields CDR1 MNHEY and CDR2 SVGAGI. The CDR3 runs to 16 residues. The CDR3 reads CASSFSSDRASYEQYF.

The chain is built from TRBV29-1 and TRBJ1-1; TCRdb outputs TRBD1, but without DNA this stays unchecked. Germline-derived CDR1 and CDR2 are SQVTM and ANQGSEA. The CDR3 runs to 11 residues. The CDR3 reads CSWTGITEAFF.

The chain joins TRBV29-1 to TRBJ2-7. Germline V CDR1 and CDR2: SQVTM, ANQGSEA. The CDR3 contains 13 residues. The CDR3 sequence is CSVELQLTYEQYF.

V and J are TRBV20-1 and TRBJ2-7; TCRdb names TRBD1, which stays unverified in the absence of DNA. Germline CDR1 is DFQATT and CDR2 is SNEGSKA (reference sequence). This CDR3 is built from 14 residues. CDR3 sequence reads: CSARYDRVGNEQYF.

The genes are TRBV12-3 or TRBV12-4 and TRBJ2-3. The CDR3 loop spans 13 amino acids. The CDR3 loop reads CASSVTGTDTQYF.

The chain employs TRBV12-3 or TRBV12-4 and TRBJ1-1; TCRdb picks TRBD1, but there is no DNA to check that call. The CDR3 has 13 amino acids. CDR3: CASSPGQYTEAFF.

The rearrangement links TRBV10-3 to TRBJ2-1. The CDR3 loop spans 13 amino acids. From germline, CDR1 is ENHRY and CDR2 SYGVKD. CDR3 sequence: CAITREGYNEQFF.

The gene calls are TRBV28 and TRBJ2-7; TCRdb outputs TRBD1, but without DNA this stays unchecked. This CDR3 comprises 15 residues. CDR1 and CDR2 from the germline V gene are MDHEN and SYDVKM. Here the CDR3 reads CASSFRGRKSYEQYF.

V is TRBV18 and J is TRBJ1-3. The CDR3 consists of 16 residues. Germline V gives CDR1 KGHSH, CDR2 LQKENI. The CDR3 here is CASSPTDTSSGNTIYF.